Listed below are T cell receptor beta chains from one sample, sequenced in a study of blood T cell repertoires in COVID-19. Only in-frame clones appear in the TCRdb table, and some are missing; sequencing was by immunoSEQ multiplex PCR. Counted here are approximately 190,000 clones, nearly 90% occurring once; the ten biggest clones make up 6.2%. The sample taken for sequencing was peripheral blood. These receptors all stem from a woman between 35 and 50 years old who had recovered from COVID-19. Both conserved end residues are part of each CDR3. D genes are given only for firm matches. Clone size is given for some rows only: seen once, a few or many times, or a class if the clone is expanded.

.	TRBV15	TRBJ1-1	.	TGTGCCACCAGCAGAGGACTGAGTGGCGGTAACACTGAAGCTTTCTTT	CATSRGLSGGNTEAFF
TRBD2	TRBV11-3	TRBJ2-1	.	TGTGCCAGCAGCTTAGGTGATGGACTAGCGGGAGCAAAGGGCAATGAGCAGTTCTTC	CASSLGDGLAGAKGNEQFF
.	TRBV7-9	TRBJ1-2	few	TGTGCCAGCAGCCCCGAGGAGGGGTATGGCTACACCTTC	CASSPEEGYGYTF
.	TRBV28	TRBJ2-7	.	TGTGCCAGCAGTCCTATAAGGGGGACACAATGGGGCCACGAGCAGTACTTC	CASSPIRGTQWGHEQYF
TRBD2	TRBV28	TRBJ2-2	.	TGTGCCAGCACCTTAACTAGCGGGGGGAACACCGGGGAGCTGTTTTTT	CASTLTSGGNTGELFF
TRBD1	TRBV19	TRBJ2-7	few	TGTGCCAGTAGTATTGGACAGGTAGGCGAGCAGTACTTC	CASSIGQVGEQYF
.	TRBV7-2	TRBJ1-6	.	TGTGCCAGCAGCTTAGGGACTTCAAATTCACCCCTCCACTTT	CASSLGTSNSPLHF
TRBD1	TRBV6-1	TRBJ1-1	.	TGTGCCAGCAGTGAAAGGGGGGGGACAGGATTGAACACTGAAGCTTTCTTT	CASSERGGTGLNTEAFF
TRBD2	TRBV6-5	TRBJ2-2	.	TGTGCCAGCAGTTTATCGGGACTAGCGGGAGCCGGGGAGCTGTTTTTT	CASSLSGLAGAGELFF
TRBD1	TRBV10-3	TRBJ2-5	.	TGTGCCATCAGGAGGGACAGGGGAGGAGAGACCCAGTACTTC	CAIRRDRGGETQYF
.	TRBV9	TRBJ2-1	.	TGTGCCAGCAGCGTAGGGGGGCAGAATGAGCAGTTCTTC	CASSVGGQNEQFF
TRBD1	TRBV7-2	TRBJ2-1	.	TGTGCCAGCAGCCGGGACAGGGGTCGCAATGAGCAGTTCTTC	CASSRDRGRNEQFF
TRBD1	TRBV28	TRBJ1-2	.	TGTGCCAGCAGCCTAGGACAGGGGGTAGGATATGGCTACACCTTC	CASSLGQGVGYGYTF
.	TRBV5-1	TRBJ2-1	.	TGCGCCAGCAGCTTCCTTAACAACAATGAGCAGTTCTTC	CASSFLNNNEQFF
TRBD1	TRBV5-1	TRBJ2-7	.	TGCGCCAGCAGCTCCTGGACAGGGGACGTTGGAGGGGGGCAGTACTTC	CASSSWTGDVGGGQYF
.	TRBV30	TRBJ1-5	.	TGTGCCTGGGGACCAGGGGATAGCAATCAGCCCCAGCATTTT	CAWGPGDSNQPQHF
TRBD2	TRBV7-3	TRBJ2-1	.	TGTGCCAGCAGCTTCACACTAGCGGGAGTTAACAATGAGCAGTTCTTC	CASSFTLAGVNNEQFF
.	TRBV19	TRBJ2-3	.	TGTGCCAGTAGTATAAGGCTAGCCACAGATACGCAGTATTTT	CASSIRLATDTQYF
.	TRBV19	TRBJ1-5	.	TGTGCCAGTAGTGGGGACACCGAATATCAGCCCCAGCATTTT	CASSGDTEYQPQHF
.	TRBV29-1	TRBJ2-7	few	TGCAGCGTTGAAATGGCGGACTACGAGCAGTACTTC	CSVEMADYEQYF
TRBD2	TRBV2	TRBJ2-1	.	TGTGCCAGCAACCGGCTAGCGGGAGTCAATGAGCAGTTCTTC	CASNRLAGVNEQFF
TRBD1	TRBV20-1	TRBJ1-1	.	TGCAGTGCTAGTACACAGGGGGACACTGAAGCTTTCTTT	CSASTQGDTEAFF
.	TRBV18	TRBJ2-1	.	TGTGCCAGCTCACCACGGGAGACGGATGAGCAGTTCTTC	CASSPRETDEQFF
.	TRBV29-1	TRBJ2-1	.	TGCAGCGTGATCGGTTTGGAGCAGTTCTTC	CSVIGLEQFF
TRBD1	TRBV30	TRBJ1-4	.	TGTGCCTGGAGTGTGGGACAGGGCTATGAAAAACTGTTTTTT	CAWSVGQGYEKLFF
TRBD1	TRBV2	TRBJ1-5	.	TGTGCCAGCAGCCCAACAGGGGTGAGCAATCAGCCCCAGCATTTT	CASSPTGVSNQPQHF
TRBD2	TRBV28	TRBJ2-3	.	TGTGCCAGCAGTCCCCTGGGAGCGGGAGGCTGGAATACGCAGTATTTT	CASSPLGAGGWNTQYF
TRBD1	TRBV10-1	TRBJ2-7	.	TGCGCCGGGTTCCTCGGGACAGACTCGTACGAGCAGTACTTC	CAGFLGTDSYEQYF
TRBD1	TRBV3-1/TRBV3-2	TRBJ2-3	.	TGTGCCAGCAGCTCCCCGGGACAGGGTTTCACAGATACGCAGTATTTT	CASSSPGQGFTDTQYF
.	TRBV15	TRBJ1-1	.	TGTGCCACCAGCAGAGATCTGGCCACTGAAGCTTTCTTT	CATSRDLATEAFF
.	TRBV19	TRBJ2-7	.	TGTGCCAGTAGACTTCTGAGCGTCTTGGCCGAGCAGTACTTC	CASRLLSVLAEQYF
TRBD1	TRBV7-2	TRBJ1-2	.	TGTGCCAGCAGCCCCAGACAGGGGTACTATGGCTACACCTTC	CASSPRQGYYGYTF
.	TRBV5-6	TRBJ1-5	.	TGTGCCAGCAGCGTTAGCGGTGGTAGCAATCAGCCCCAGCATTTT	CASSVSGGSNQPQHF
TRBD2	TRBV20-1	TRBJ2-1	.	TGCAGTGCTAGTACGGCGGGAGGGTACAATGAGCAGTTCTTC	CSASTAGGYNEQFF
TRBD1	TRBV4-2	TRBJ2-5	.	TGTGCCAGCAGCCAGGACAGGGGGCAAGAGACCCAGTACTTC	CASSQDRGQETQYF
TRBD2	TRBV15	TRBJ2-3	.	TGTGCCACCAGCAGAGGGATGACTAGCGGAATCACAGATACGCAGTATTTT	CATSRGMTSGITDTQYF
.	TRBV15	TRBJ2-7	.	TGTGCCACCAGCAGGGTCGGGGGAATCTACGAGCAGTACTTC	CATSRVGGIYEQYF
.	TRBV28	TRBJ2-7	once	TGTGCCAGCAGCCAACAGGGTGCCGAGCAGTACTTC	CASSQQGAEQYF
.	TRBV28	TRBJ2-7	.	TGTGCCAGCAGTCGCGCCGTGCAGGACTCCTACGAGCAGTACTTC	CASSRAVQDSYEQYF
TRBD2	TRBV5-4	TRBJ2-2	.	TGTGCCAGCAGCTTCGGGACTAGCGGGGCCTATGGCGGGGAGCTGTTTTTT	CASSFGTSGAYGGELFF
TRBD1	TRBV30	TRBJ2-4	.	TGTGCCTGGAGCTCCGGACAGGGCGGCATTCAGTACTTC	CAWSSGQGGIQYF
TRBD2	TRBV7-6	TRBJ2-7	once	TGTGCCAGCAGCTCAGGGACTAGCGGGAGCTCCTACGAGCAGTACTTC	CASSSGTSGSSYEQYF
TRBD1	TRBV19	TRBJ2-1	.	TGTGCCAGTAGAAGACAGGGTCATGAGCAGTTCTTC	CASRRQGHEQFF
.	TRBV4-3	TRBJ1-1	once	TGCGCCAGCAGCCAAGATCCGGAGTTCCGGGCTGAAGCTTTCTTT	CASSQDPEFRAEAFF